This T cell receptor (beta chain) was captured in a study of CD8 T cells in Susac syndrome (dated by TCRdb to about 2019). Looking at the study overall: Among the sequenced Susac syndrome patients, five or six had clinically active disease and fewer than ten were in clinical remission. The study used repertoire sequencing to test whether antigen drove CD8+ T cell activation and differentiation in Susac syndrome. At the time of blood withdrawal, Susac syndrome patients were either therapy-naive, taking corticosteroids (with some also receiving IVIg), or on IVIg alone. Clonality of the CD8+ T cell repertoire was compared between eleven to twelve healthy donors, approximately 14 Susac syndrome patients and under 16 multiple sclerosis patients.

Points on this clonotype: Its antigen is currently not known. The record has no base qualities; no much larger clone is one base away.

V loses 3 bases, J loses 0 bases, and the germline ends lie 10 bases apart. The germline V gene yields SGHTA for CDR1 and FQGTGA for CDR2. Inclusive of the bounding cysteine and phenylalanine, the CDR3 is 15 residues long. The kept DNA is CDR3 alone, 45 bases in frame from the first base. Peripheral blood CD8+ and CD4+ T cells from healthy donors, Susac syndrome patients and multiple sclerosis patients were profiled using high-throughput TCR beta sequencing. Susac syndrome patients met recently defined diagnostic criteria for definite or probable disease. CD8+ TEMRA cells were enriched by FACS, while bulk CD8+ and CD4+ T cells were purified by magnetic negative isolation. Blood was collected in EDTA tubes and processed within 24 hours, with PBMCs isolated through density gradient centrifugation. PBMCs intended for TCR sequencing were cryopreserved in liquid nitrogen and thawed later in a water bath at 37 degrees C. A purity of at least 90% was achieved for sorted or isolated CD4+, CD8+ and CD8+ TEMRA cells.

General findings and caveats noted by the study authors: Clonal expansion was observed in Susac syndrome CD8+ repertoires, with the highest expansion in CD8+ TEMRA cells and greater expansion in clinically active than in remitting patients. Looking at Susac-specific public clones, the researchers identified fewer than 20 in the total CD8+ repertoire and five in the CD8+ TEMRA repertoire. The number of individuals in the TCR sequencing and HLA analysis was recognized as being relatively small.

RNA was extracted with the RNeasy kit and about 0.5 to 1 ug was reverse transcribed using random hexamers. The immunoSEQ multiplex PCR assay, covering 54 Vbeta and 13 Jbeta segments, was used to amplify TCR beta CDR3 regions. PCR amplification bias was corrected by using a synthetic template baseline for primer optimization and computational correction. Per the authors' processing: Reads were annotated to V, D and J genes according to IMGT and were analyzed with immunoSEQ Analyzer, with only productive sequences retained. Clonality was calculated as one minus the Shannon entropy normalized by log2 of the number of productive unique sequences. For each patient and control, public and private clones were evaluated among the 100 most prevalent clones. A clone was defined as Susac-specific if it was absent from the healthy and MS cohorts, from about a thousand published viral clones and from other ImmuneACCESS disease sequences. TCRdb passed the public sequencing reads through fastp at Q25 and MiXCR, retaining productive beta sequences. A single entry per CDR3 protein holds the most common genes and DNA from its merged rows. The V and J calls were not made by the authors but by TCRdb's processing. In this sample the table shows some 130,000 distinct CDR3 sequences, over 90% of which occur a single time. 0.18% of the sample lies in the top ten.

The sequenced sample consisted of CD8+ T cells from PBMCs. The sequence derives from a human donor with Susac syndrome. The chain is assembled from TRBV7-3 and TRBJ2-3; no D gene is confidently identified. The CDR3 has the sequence CASSLVSSSTDTQYF. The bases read TGTGCCAGCAGCTTGGTGTCCTCTAGCACAGATACGCAGTATTTT.